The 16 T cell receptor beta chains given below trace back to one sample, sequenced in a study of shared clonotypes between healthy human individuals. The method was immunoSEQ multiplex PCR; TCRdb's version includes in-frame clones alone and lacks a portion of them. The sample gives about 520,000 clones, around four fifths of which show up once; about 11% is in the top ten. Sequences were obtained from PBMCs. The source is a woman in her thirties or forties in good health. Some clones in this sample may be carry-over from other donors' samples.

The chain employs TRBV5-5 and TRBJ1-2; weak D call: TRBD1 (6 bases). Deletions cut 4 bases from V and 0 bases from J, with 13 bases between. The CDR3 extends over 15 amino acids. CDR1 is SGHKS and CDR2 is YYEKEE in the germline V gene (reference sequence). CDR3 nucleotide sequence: TGTGCCAGCAGCCAGGCGGACAGTCCTAACTATGGCTACACCTTC. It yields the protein CASSQADSPNYGYTF.

The CDR3 bases are TGTGCCAGCAGCTACCTTGGGGGGGCCATATATTTT. It specifies CASSYLGGAIYF. The V call is TRBV5-4, the J call TRBJ1-3, with a possible D match to TRBD1 (5 bases). V shed 3 bases and J shed 11 bases, with 12 bases lying between them. This CDR3 comprises 12 residues. Germline CDR1 is SGHNT and CDR2 is YYREEE (reference sequence).

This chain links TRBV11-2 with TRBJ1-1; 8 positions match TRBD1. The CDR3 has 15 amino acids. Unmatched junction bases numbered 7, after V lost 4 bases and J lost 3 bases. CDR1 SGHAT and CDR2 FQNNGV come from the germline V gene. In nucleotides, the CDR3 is TGTGCCAGCAGCTCCTCGGACAGGGCTGACACTGAAGCTTTCTTT. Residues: CASSSSDRADTEAFF.

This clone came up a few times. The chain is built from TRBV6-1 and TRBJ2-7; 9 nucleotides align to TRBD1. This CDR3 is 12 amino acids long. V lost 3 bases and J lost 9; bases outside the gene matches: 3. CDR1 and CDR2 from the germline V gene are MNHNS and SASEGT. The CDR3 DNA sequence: TGTGCCAGCAGTGATCCGGACAGGGGGCAGTACTTC. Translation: CASSDPDRGQYF.

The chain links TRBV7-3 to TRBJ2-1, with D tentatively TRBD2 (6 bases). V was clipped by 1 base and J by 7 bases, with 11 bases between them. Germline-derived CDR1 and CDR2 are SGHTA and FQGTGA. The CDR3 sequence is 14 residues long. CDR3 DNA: TGTGCCAGCAGCTTAATGGGGGGAGGTAATGAGCAGTTCTTC. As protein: CASSLMGGGNEQFF.

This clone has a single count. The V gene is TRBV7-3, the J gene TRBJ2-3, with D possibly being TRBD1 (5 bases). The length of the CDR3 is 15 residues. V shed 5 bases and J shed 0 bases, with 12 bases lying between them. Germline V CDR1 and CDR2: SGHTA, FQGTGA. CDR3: CASSPDGQSTDTQYF. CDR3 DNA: TGTGCCAGCAGCCCAGACGGACAAAGCACAGATACGCAGTATTTT.

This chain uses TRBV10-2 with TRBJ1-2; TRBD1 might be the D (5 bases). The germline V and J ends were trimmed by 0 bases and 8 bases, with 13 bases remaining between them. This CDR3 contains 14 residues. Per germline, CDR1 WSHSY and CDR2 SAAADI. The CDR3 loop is CASSESGGASGYTF. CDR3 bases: TGCGCCAGCAGTGAGTCGGGGGGAGCCAGCGGCTACACCTTC.

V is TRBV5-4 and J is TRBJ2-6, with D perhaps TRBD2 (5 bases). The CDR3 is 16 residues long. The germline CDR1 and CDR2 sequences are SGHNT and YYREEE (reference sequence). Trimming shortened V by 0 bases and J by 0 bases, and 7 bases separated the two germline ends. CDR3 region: CASSLARVSGANVLTF. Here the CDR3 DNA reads TGTGCCAGCAGCTTGGCGCGGGTCTCTGGGGCCAACGTCCTGACTTTC.

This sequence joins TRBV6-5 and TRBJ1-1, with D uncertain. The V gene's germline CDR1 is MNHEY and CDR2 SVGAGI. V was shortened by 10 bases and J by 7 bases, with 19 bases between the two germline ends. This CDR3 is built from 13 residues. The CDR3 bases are TGTGCCATCCAAATCCCAAGTACTGGTGAAGCTTTCTTT. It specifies CAIQIPSTGEAFF.

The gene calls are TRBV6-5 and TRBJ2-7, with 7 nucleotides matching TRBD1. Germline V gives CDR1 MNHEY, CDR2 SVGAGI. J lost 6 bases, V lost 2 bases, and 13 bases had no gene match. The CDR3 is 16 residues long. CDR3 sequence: CASSYVLTGPTSEQYF. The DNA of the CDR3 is TGTGCCAGCAGTTACGTTCTGACAGGGCCTACATCCGAGCAGTACTTC.

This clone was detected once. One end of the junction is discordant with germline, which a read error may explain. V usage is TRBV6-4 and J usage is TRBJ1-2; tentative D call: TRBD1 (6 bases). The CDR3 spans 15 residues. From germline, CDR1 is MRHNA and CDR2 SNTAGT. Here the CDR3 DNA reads TGTACCAGCAGTGACTCGGGAGGGGGGTACTATGGCTACACCTTC. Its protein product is CTSSDSGGGYYGYTF.

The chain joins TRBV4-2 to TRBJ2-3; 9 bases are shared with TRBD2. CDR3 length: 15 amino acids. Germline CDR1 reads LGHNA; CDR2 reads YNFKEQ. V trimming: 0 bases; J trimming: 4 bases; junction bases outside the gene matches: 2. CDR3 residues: CASSQEAGGADTQYF. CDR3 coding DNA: TGTGCCAGCAGCCAAGAGGCGGGGGGGGCAGATACGCAGTATTTT.

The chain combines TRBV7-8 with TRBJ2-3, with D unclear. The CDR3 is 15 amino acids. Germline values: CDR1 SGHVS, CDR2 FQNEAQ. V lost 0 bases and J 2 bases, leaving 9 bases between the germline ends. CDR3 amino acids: CASSLAGIYTDTQYF. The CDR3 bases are TGTGCCAGCAGCTTAGCGGGAATTTACACAGATACGCAGTATTTT.

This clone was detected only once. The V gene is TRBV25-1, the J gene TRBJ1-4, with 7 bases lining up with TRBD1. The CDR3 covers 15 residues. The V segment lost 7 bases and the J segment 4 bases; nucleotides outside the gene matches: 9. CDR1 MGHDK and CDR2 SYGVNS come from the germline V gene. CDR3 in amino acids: CASTPAGQLNEKLFF. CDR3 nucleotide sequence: TGTGCCAGCACACCCGCGGGACAGCTTAATGAAAAACTGTTTTTT.

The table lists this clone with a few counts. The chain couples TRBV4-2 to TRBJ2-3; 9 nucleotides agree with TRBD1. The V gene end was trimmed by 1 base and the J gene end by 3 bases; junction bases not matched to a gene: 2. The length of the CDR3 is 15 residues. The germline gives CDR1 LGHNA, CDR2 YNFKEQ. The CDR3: CASSQGQGVTDTQYF. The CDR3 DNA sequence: TGTGCCAGCAGCCAAGGACAGGGGGTTACAGATACGCAGTATTTT.

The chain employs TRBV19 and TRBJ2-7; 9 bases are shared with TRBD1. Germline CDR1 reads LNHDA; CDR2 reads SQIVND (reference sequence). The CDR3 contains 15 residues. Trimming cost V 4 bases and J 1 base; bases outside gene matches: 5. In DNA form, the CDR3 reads TGTGCCAGTAGTACCGGACAGGGGAGGTCCTACGAGCAGTACTTC. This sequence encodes CASSTGQGRSYEQYF.